The rows below give T cell receptor beta chains drawn from one sample of a study of shared clonotypes between healthy human individuals. TCRdb's copy holds only in-frame clones and misses some; the assay was immunoSEQ multiplex PCR. In the table there are some 2,500,000 clones, approximately 93% of which are singletons. Sequenced input: naive CD4+ T cells from PBMCs. These receptors were obtained from a man aged 18 to 35 in good health. Some clones in this sample may be carry-over from other donors' samples. CDR3s include the opening cysteine and the closing phenylalanine or tryptophan. Each record gives: clone size, J gene, V gene, D gene, CDR3 protein, CDR3 DNA. The D gene is left open where the match is weak. The size field is filled for only some rows; it gives once, few, many or a size class.

NA TRBJ2-7 TRBV28 NA CASSPSSRDSYEQYF TGTGCCAGCAGTCCCTCTAGTCGGGACTCCTACGAGCAGTACTTC
NA TRBJ2-2 TRBV30 NA CACPLGMNSGELFF TGTGCCTGCCCCCTCGGAATGAATTCCGGGGAGCTGTTTTTT
NA TRBJ1-5 TRBV28 NA CASTTGARGNQPQHF TGTGCCAGCACCACCGGGGCTAGGGGCAATCAGCCCCAGCATTTT
few TRBJ2-7 TRBV28 NA CASSFIGSEQYF TGTGCCAGCAGTTTTATCGGATCCGAGCAGTACTTC
NA TRBJ1-2 TRBV7-8 NA CASSTRQAAGRDYGYTF TGTGCCAGCAGCACCAGACAGGCGGCAGGGCGCGACTATGGCTACACCTTC
NA TRBJ1-4 TRBV12-5 TRBD1 CASGPDSLGTGDEKLFF TGTGCTAGTGGTCCCGACTCGCTCGGGACAGGGGATGAAAAACTGTTTTTT
NA TRBJ1-5 TRBV2 NA CASSEGGMSNQPQHF TGTGCCAGCAGTGAGGGGGGAATGAGCAATCAGCCCCAGCATTTT
NA TRBJ2-1 TRBV9 NA CASSVNDNPSGAYNEQFF TGTGCCAGCAGCGTCAACGACAACCCCAGCGGAGCCTACAATGAGCAGTTCTTC
NA TRBJ2-7 TRBV19 NA CASRNRGWSSYEQYF TGTGCCAGTAGGAACCGGGGTTGGAGCTCCTACGAGCAGTACTTC
NA TRBJ2-7 TRBV19 NA CASSISVRSYEQYF TGTGCCAGTAGTATTTCGGTCAGATCCTACGAGCAGTACTTC
NA TRBJ1-4 TRBV6-1 NA CASRSGGAGEKLFF TGTGCCAGCAGATCGGGGGGCGCGGGTGAAAAACTGTTTTTT
once TRBJ2-3 TRBV28 TRBD2 CASSLWGTSGRRITDTQYF TGTGCCAGCAGTTTGTGGGGGACTAGCGGGAGGAGGATCACAGATACGCAGTATTTT
NA TRBJ1-5 TRBV6-6 TRBD1 CASTPQGGALQPQHF TGTGCCAGCACCCCCCAGGGGGGTGCTCTTCAGCCCCAGCATTTT
NA TRBJ1-3 TRBV11-3 NA CASSSRQGNTIYF TGTGCCAGCAGCTCCCGACAGGGAAACACCATATATTTT
few TRBJ1-2 TRBV19 NA CASTPGRRYTAGYGYTF TGTGCCAGTACTCCGGGAAGGAGATATACGGCAGGGTATGGCTACACCTTC
NA TRBJ2-3 TRBV10-3 TRBD2 CAISEGSGSIVADTQYF TGTGCCATCAGTGAGGGTAGCGGGAGTATCGTGGCAGATACGCAGTATTTT
NA TRBJ1-4 TRBV6-1 NA CASSHTGAWEKLFF TGTGCCAGCAGTCACACGGGGGCTTGGGAAAAACTGTTTTTT
NA TRBJ2-2 TRBV5-1 TRBD1 CASRSGQDHSSSTGELFF TGCGCCAGCAGATCGGGACAGGACCATTCGTCGAGCACCGGGGAGCTGTTTTTT
NA TRBJ2-3 TRBV15 TRBD2 CATRRVAGGPTDTQYF TGTGCCACCAGGAGGGTAGCGGGAGGACCCACAGATACGCAGTATTTT
NA TRBJ1-1 TRBV11-2 TRBD1 CASSPLTGANTEAFF TGTGCCAGCAGCCCACTGACAGGGGCGAACACTGAAGCTTTCTTT
once TRBJ1-2 TRBV10-3 TRBD1 CAIRNDRVDYGYTF TGTGCCATCAGGAATGACAGGGTAGACTATGGCTACACCTTC
NA TRBJ1-4 TRBV29-1 TRBD1 CSVGDRGGSYEKLFF TGCAGCGTAGGGGACAGGGGTGGCTCATATGAAAAACTGTTTTTT
NA TRBJ1-5 TRBV7-2 NA CASSLTGGLGPQHF TGTGCCAGCAGCCTAACAGGCGGCTTGGGGCCCCAGCATTTT
NA TRBJ1-2 TRBV28 NA CASGLDYTF TGTGCCAGCGGGCTAGACTACACCTTC
NA TRBJ2-2 TRBV9 NA CASSVEAGTELFF TGTGCCAGCAGCGTAGAAGCGGGCACTGAGCTGTTTTTT
NA TRBJ2-2 TRBV7-2 NA CASSLGRQGTGELFF TGTGCCAGCAGCTTAGGCCGGCAGGGGACCGGGGAGCTGTTTTTT
NA TRBJ1-6 TRBV6-5 NA CASSYDWSSYNSPLHF TGTGCCAGCAGTTACGATTGGAGCTCCTATAATTCACCCCTCCACTTT
NA TRBJ2-1 TRBV28 NA CASSPTGPTAEQFF TGTGCCAGCAGTCCTACGGGTCCAACGGCGGAGCAGTTCTTC
NA TRBJ2-5 TRBV6-5 TRBD2 CASNQVGGRETQYF TGTGCCAGCAACCAGGTGGGAGGGCGGGAGACCCAGTACTTC
NA TRBJ1-2 TRBV5-4 NA CASSSPQGQSYGYTF TGTGCCAGCAGCTCGCCCCAAGGCCAAAGCTATGGCTACACCTTC
NA TRBJ2-7 TRBV6-5 NA CASSPPGGRWEQYF TGTGCCAGCAGCCCCCCCGGCGGGCGGTGGGAGCAGTACTTC
NA TRBJ2-6 TRBV11-1 NA CASSLGTLSGANVLTF TGTGCCAGCAGCTTGGGCACCCTCTCTGGGGCCAACGTCCTGACTTTC
NA TRBJ2-7 TRBV5-1 NA CASSLGKSSYEQYF TGCGCCAGCAGCTTGGGCAAATCTTCCTACGAGCAGTACTTC
NA TRBJ2-7 TRBV2 TRBD2 CASFTSGTSYEQYF TGTGCCAGCTTTACTAGCGGGACATCGTACGAGCAGTACTTC
NA TRBJ2-1 TRBV21-1 NA CASSPRDRSTRSSYNEQFF TGTGCCAGCAGCCCCCGGGACAGGAGCACCAGGAGCTCCTACAATGAGCAGTTCTTC
NA TRBJ1-3 TRBV28 TRBD1 CASSWARALRDRRSGNTIYF TGTGCCAGCAGTTGGGCACGGGCTCTGAGGGACAGGAGATCTGGAAACACCATATATTTT
NA TRBJ2-7 TRBV7-9 NA CASSEIYEQYF TGTGCCAGCAGCGAGATCTACGAGCAGTACTTC
NA TRBJ1-1 TRBV7-2 NA CASSFNGGGTEAFF TGTGCCAGCAGCTTCAACGGAGGGGGCACTGAAGCTTTCTTT
NA TRBJ2-7 TRBV11-2 TRBD2 CASSLSVAGLPYEQYF TGTGCCAGCAGCTTAAGTGTAGCGGGACTACCCTACGAGCAGTACTTC
NA TRBJ2-7 TRBV6-1 NA CASSVQGFAYEQYF TGTGCCAGCAGTGTGCAGGGTTTTGCCTACGAGCAGTACTTC
NA TRBJ2-5 TRBV2 NA CASSEGGFAYVRQETQYF TGTGCCAGCAGTGAAGGGGGGTTTGCATACGTACGGCAAGAGACCCAGTACTTC
NA TRBJ2-7 TRBV7-2 TRBD2 CASSDRDRVLAGGGEQYF TGTGCCAGCAGCGACCGGGACAGGGTACTAGCGGGAGGGGGGGAGCAGTACTTC
NA TRBJ2-1 TRBV6-6 NA CASSYLEGEQFF TGTGCCAGCAGTTACTTGGAGGGTGAGCAGTTCTTC
NA TRBJ2-3 TRBV4-2 TRBD2 CASSPQAGVRTDTQYF TGTGCCAGCAGCCCACAAGCGGGAGTGCGGACAGATACGCAGTATTTT
NA TRBJ1-3 TRBV28 NA CASSLQDLSGNTIYF TGTGCCAGCAGTTTACAAGACCTCTCTGGAAACACCATATATTTT
NA TRBJ2-7 TRBV30 NA CAWSVTRAREQYF TGTGCCTGGAGTGTAACTAGGGCTAGGGAGCAGTACTTC
NA TRBJ1-2 TRBV7-9 NA CASSLVLAAYGYTF TGTGCCAGCAGCTTAGTTTTGGCAGCCTATGGCTACACCTTC
NA TRBJ2-2 TRBV7-9 TRBD1 CASSPGQGHTGELFF TGTGCCAGCAGCCCCGGACAGGGTCATACCGGGGAGCTGTTTTTT
NA TRBJ2-1 TRBV29-1 NA CSVESGISYNEQFF TGCAGCGTTGAATCGGGTATCTCCTACAATGAGCAGTTCTTC
NA TRBJ2-3 TRBV11-2 NA CASSPRRQGGTDTQYF TGTGCCAGCAGCCCCCGGAGGCAGGGAGGCACAGATACGCAGTATTTT
NA TRBJ1-1 TRBV11-2 NA CASSWSSDGYTEAFF TGTGCCAGCAGCTGGAGTTCGGACGGATACACTGAAGCTTTCTTT
NA TRBJ1-1 TRBV5-1 NA CASSPELRGNTEAFF TGCGCCAGCAGCCCGGAGTTGAGGGGGAACACTGAAGCTTTCTTT
few TRBJ1-1 TRBV29-1 NA CSVKDFVDTEAFF TGCAGCGTTAAAGATTTCGTCGACACTGAAGCTTTCTTT